The next 10 T cell receptor beta chains were all read from a single sample in a study of tumor and adjacent non-tumor tissue in lung cancer. The library came from three nested PCR rounds adapted from ARM-PCR protocols. TCRdb ran MiXCR on the multiplex PCR reads and lists one entry per CDR3 protein. The sample holds more than 75,000 distinct CDR3 sequences, approximately 80% seen once. No cell sorting was done before RNA was extracted from the tissue. This non-tumor lung sample came from over 3 cm beyond the tumor edge. The sample taken for sequencing was distant non-tumor lung tissue. These receptors were taken from a man aged 55 to 69 with small cell lung cancer.

Of note for this clonotype: One junction end does not reproduce the germline sequence, and a read error may be involved. The V call is TRBV12-3 or TRBV12-4, the J call TRBJ1-2, with 8 positions matching TRBD1. This CDR3 comprises 16 residues. CDR3 protein: CASSLNDRGRNYSYIF. The CDR3 nucleotides read TGTGCCAGCAGTTTAAATGACAGGGGTCGCAACTATAGCTACATCTTC.

As regards this clonotype: The missing conserved phenylalanine or tryptophan at the end of this CDR3 makes a read error likely. The rearrangement links TRBV7-8 to TRBJ1-5; 8 bases map to TRBD1. The germline V gene encodes CDR1 SGHVS and CDR2 FQNEAQ. This CDR3 spans 15 amino acids. The CDR3: CAGSPRGPGNQPQHS. The CDR3 bases are TGTGCCGGCAGCCCCAGGGGGCCGGGGAATCAGCCCCAGCATTCT.

This clonotype was counted only a few times. The chain links TRBV2 to TRBJ2-5; D unclear. Germline CDR1 reads SNHLY; CDR2 reads FYNNEI. V was shortened by 4 bases and J by 3 bases, with 9 bases between the two germline ends. CDR3 length: 13 amino acids. In DNA, the CDR3 is TGTGCCAGCAGTGCACAGATAGAAGAGACCCAGTACTTC. Protein sequence: CASSAQIEETQYF.

Concerning this clonotype: A single base separates this from a much larger clone, so it may be a read error. V and J are TRBV28 and TRBJ1-1; a weak D match, TRBD1 (5 bases). The CDR3 sequence is 20 residues long. CDR1 and CDR2 from the germline V gene are MDHEN and SYDVKM. The CDR3 coding sequence is TGTGCCAGCAGCTCAAATATGCGGGGCAGGTCAGCCGTAATTAACACTGAAGCTTCCTTT. Its translation: CASSSNMRGRSAVINTEASF. Full variable domain (missing parts from reference TRBV28 and TRBJ1-1): DVKVTQSSRYLVKRTGEKVFLECVQDMDHENMFWYRQDPGLGLRLIYFSYDVKMKEKGDIPEGYSVSREKKERFSLILESASTNQTSMYLCASSSNMRGRSAVINTEASFGQGTRLTVV.

This clonotype was observed a handful of times. Given a much more abundant clone one base away, this may be a read error. The chain carries TRBV11-3 and TRBJ2-7, with TRBD1 identical over 9 bases. Germline lookup yields CDR1 SGHNT and CDR2 YENEEA. This CDR3 contains 15 residues. The CDR3 nucleotides read TGTGCCATCAGCACAAACAGGGGGCCGTCCTACGAGCAGTACTTC. Protein product: CAISTNRGPSYEQYF.

Concerning this clonotype: At one boundary the junction diverges from the germline segment, which might be a read error. This rearrangement joins TRBV5-5 to TRBJ2-5; 7 bases map to TRBD1. From germline, CDR1 is SGHKS and CDR2 YYEKEE (reference sequence). The CDR3 length is 16 residues. The CDR3 loop is CASSLDSGTAEETQYF. CDR3 nucleotides: TGTGCCAGCAGCCTCGACTCCGGGACAGCAGAGGAGACCCAGTACTTT.

In the case of this clonotype: One junction end does not reproduce the germline sequence, and a read error may be involved. The chain links TRBV29-1 to TRBJ2-5; 8 positions agree with TRBD1. The CDR3 contains 13 residues. Germline-derived CDR1 and CDR2 are SQVTM and ANQGSEA. The CDR3 spells CIVDPGQEETQYF. DNA of the CDR3: TGTATCGTTGACCCGGGACAGGAAGAGACCCAGTACTTC.

To note about this clonotype: The junction departs from the called germline gene at one end, perhaps through a read error. The chain carries TRBV20-1 and TRBJ2-7; D perhaps matches TRBD1 (5 bases). This CDR3 spans 11 amino acids. Per the germline V gene, CDR1 is DFQATT and CDR2 is SNEGSKA (reference sequence). CDR3 sequence: CNALQAHEQYF. Here the CDR3 DNA reads TGCAATGCTCTACAGGCCCACGAGCAGTACTTC.

Concerning this clonotype itself: Lacking the conserved final phenylalanine or tryptophan, this CDR3 likely reflects a read error. V gene TRBV6-6 combines with J gene TRBJ1-1, with D tentatively TRBD1 (5 bases). Germline V CDR1 and CDR2: MNHNY, SVGAGI (reference sequence). V lost 8 bases to trimming and J lost 3 bases, with 19 bases between them. The CDR3 sequence is 15 residues long. The CDR3 DNA follows: TGTGCCAGCGGGGCTAGCAGAGGGGTTTACACTGAAGCTTTCGTT. Amino acids: CASGASRGVYTEAFV.

This clonotype was found many times. The chain is built from TRBV12-3 or TRBV12-4 and TRBJ2-3, with TRBD2 matching over 11 bases. V was clipped by 6 bases and J by 6 bases; unmatched bases: 14. CDR3 length: 17 amino acids. The CDR3 DNA reads as TGTGCCAGCAGCTCCCGACGAACTAGCGGGAGAGGTGATACGCAGTATTTT. Its protein product is CASSSRRTSGRGDTQYF.